This TCR beta chain was captured in a study of T cells in Graves' hyperthyroidism and ophthalmopathy. Study outcomes and limitations: Blood samples included most of the expanded thyroid clonotypes exceeding 0.001. With a median lead of 6.5 months before onset, the model predicted ophthalmopathy.

J gave up 0 bases and V 5 bases, and 6 bases lay outside the gene matches. CDR1 and CDR2 (germline): DFQATT, SNEGSKA (reference sequence). The length of the CDR3 is 14 residues. For this clonotype: Its antigen is still unknown.

Amplification of TCR beta CDR3 regions used RNA as the template. HTBI primers were the set used in a first-round RT-PCR of the TCR CDR3. TCRdb independently ran MiXCR on the multiplex PCR reads; one entry per CDR3 protein. The repertoire holds roughly 400,000 distinct CDR3 sequences, over 11% seen once, with around 30% in the top ten. The sequence was collected from a man aged 50 or older with Graves' ophthalmopathy. Material for sequencing was blood. The chain employs TRBV20-1 and TRBJ2-7, with TRBD1 identical over 8 bases. The CDR3 DNA is TGCAGTGCTGAAAGGACAGGGAGCTCCTACGAGCAGTACTTC. This translates into CSAERTGSSYEQYF.